This T cell receptor (beta chain) was recorded in a study of T-cell reconstitution after alpha-beta-depleted transplantation in children listed by TCRdb under 2016. About the full investigation: Using TCR repertoire profiling, the study quantitatively followed how T-cell immune reconstitution unfolded in children after TCRalphabeta/CD19-depleted allogeneic hematopoietic cell transplantation.

Study-wide conclusions, independent of this receptor: In some patients, high TCRbeta diversity at day 60 was attributed to recipient T cells and intrathymic progenitors that had survived conditioning. Apparently early alphabetaT-cell count recovery about two months after transplant reportedly relied on only several hundred rapidly expanded clones derived from non-depleted graft cells. Hyperexpanded clone frequencies declined over subsequent months; after one year, T-cell counts and TCRbeta diversity were mostly attributed to newly produced T cells.

The library came from PCR. Sequenced using an Illumina HiSeq 2500. TCR library preparation used molecular barcoding, with unique molecular identifiers applied to normalize quantification of the TCRbeta repertoire. TCRdb passed the public sequencing reads through fastp at Q25 and MiXCR, retaining productive beta sequences. Each entry is one CDR3 protein sequence, shown with its most common DNA and genes. In this sample the table shows 280,000 or so distinct CDR3 sequences, roughly 12% of which occur a single time. Around 20% of the sample belongs to the ten largest clones. Per the publication, the treatment or condition label means: allogeneic hematopoietic cell transplantation with graft depleted of TCRalphabeta T cells and CD19 B cells. TCRalphabeta/CD19-depleted allogeneic hematopoietic cell grafts were given to the transplant recipients, all of whom were children. This clonotype has ten or more counts. Its target antigen remains unknown. No qualities accompany the bases; no much larger clone lies one base away.

From the cysteine through the phenylalanine, the CDR3 covers 17 amino acids. This entry keeps only the CDR3 DNA: 51 bases, framed from base 1. Via the germline V gene, CDR1 is SGHRS and CDR2 YFSETQ. V and J are truncated by 0 bases and 0 bases respectively, leaving an intervening sequence of 13 bases. Sequencing was performed on peripheral blood, taken 180 days after TCRalphabeta/CD19-depleted stem cell transplant. This TCR was recovered from a male patient between 2 and 10 years old who had a stem cell transplant for chronic granulomatous disease, so the T cells may come from the graft donor. The chain couples TRBV5-1 to TRBJ2-4; confidence is insufficient to name the D gene. Read as DNA, the sequence is TGCGCCAGCAGCTTGGATGACTGGGCCTTAGCCAAAAACATTCAGTACTTC. This is translated as CASSLDDWALAKNIQYF.